The rows below give T cell receptor beta chains drawn from one sample of a study of cytomegalovirus exposure and HLA in healthy donors. Assay: immunoSEQ multiplex PCR; the TCRdb copy retains only in-frame clones and omits some. The sample records nearly 80,000 clones, 80% to 95% being singletons. Material for sequencing was PBMCs. Receptors were obtained from a woman in her 30s in good health and CMV-seronegative. The CDR3 runs from the conserved cysteine through the conserved F or W. D genes are given only for firm matches. Not every row has a clone size; where given, it reads once, few, many or a size class.

D	J	size	V	DNA	CDR3
.	TRBJ1-5	.	TRBV5-1	TGCGCCAGCAGCTATTCGAGCAATCAGCCCCAGCATTTT	CASSYSSNQPQHF
TRBD2	TRBJ2-5	.	TRBV6-5	TGTGCCAGCAGCTTTAGCGGGAGGGCCTTGGAGACCCAGTACTTC	CASSFSGRALETQYF
.	TRBJ1-6	few	TRBV19	TGTGCCAGTAGCGGGAGCTCCTATAATTCACCCCTCCACTTT	CASSGSSYNSPLHF
.	TRBJ1-6	.	TRBV4-1	TGCGCCAGCAGCCCCCGGGACCGGGGGAGATTAAGTTCACCCCTCCACTTT	CASSPRDRGRLSSPLHF
.	TRBJ2-1	.	TRBV5-1	TGCGCCAGCAGCTTAGCGGGCCACAATGAGCAGTTCTTC	CASSLAGHNEQFF
TRBD2	TRBJ2-1	.	TRBV5-1	TGCGCCAGCAGCTTGGATGCGGGGGGGCCCCCCAATGAGCAGTTCTTC	CASSLDAGGPPNEQFF
TRBD2	TRBJ2-7	.	TRBV30	TGTGCCTGGCTAGGTACAGGCCCCGGGGACTACTACGAGCAGTACTTC	CAWLGTGPGDYYEQYF
TRBD1	TRBJ2-7	once	TRBV11-2	TGTGCCAGCAGCTTAGGGGACAGGGCCTACGAGCAGTACTTC	CASSLGDRAYEQYF
.	TRBJ1-4	.	TRBV25-1	TGTGCCAGCAGCAACTACGGGGATAATGAAAAACTGTTTTTT	CASSNYGDNEKLFF
.	TRBJ1-2	once	TRBV4-3	TGCGCCAGCAGCCAGGAAGTAACAGTAAACTATGGCTACACCTTC	CASSQEVTVNYGYTF
.	TRBJ2-7	.	TRBV5-5	TGTGCCAGCAGCTATACAAACTACGAGCAGTACTTC	CASSYTNYEQYF
.	TRBJ2-7	.	TRBV7-2	TGTGCCAGCAGCTGGGGGACACTTAGCTCCTACGAGCAGTACTTC	CASSWGTLSSYEQYF
.	TRBJ2-1	.	TRBV30	TGTGCCTGGAGTTTAGCGCTCTCCTACAATGAGCAGTTCTTC	CAWSLALSYNEQFF
.	TRBJ1-5	.	TRBV10-2	TGCGCCAGCAGTGAGCAGGAGGCTCAGCCCCAGCATTTT	CASSEQEAQPQHF
.	TRBJ2-7	.	TRBV27	TGTGCCAGCAGTTTAAGGGGGAGTCGCGAGCAGTACTTC	CASSLRGSREQYF
.	TRBJ1-5	.	TRBV11-2	TGTGCCAGCAGCTTATCACAGGGAGGGGGTCAGCCCCAGCATTTT	CASSLSQGGGQPQHF
.	TRBJ2-6	.	TRBV5-1	TGCGCCAGCAGCTTGGCAGATGGGGCCAACGTCCTGACTTTC	CASSLADGANVLTF
TRBD1	TRBJ2-6	.	TRBV4-1	TGCGCCAGCAGCCAAGGAACAGGGGGGATCTCTGGGGCCAACGTCCTGACTTTC	CASSQGTGGISGANVLTF
TRBD1	TRBJ1-2	.	TRBV19	TGTGCCAGTAATTCAGACCGGGGACAGGGGGATAGTGGCTACACCTTC	CASNSDRGQGDSGYTF
.	TRBJ2-7	once	TRBV30	TGTGCCTGGAGGAGACAGGCTTCCTACGAGCAGTACTTC	CAWRRQASYEQYF
TRBD1	TRBJ1-2	once	TRBV6-5	TGTGCCAGCAGTAGGACAGGCCCCCGTTCGGGCTACACCTTC	CASSRTGPRSGYTF
.	TRBJ2-7	once	TRBV29-1	TGCAGCGTTGAAAAGGGGATTGGGTCCTACGAGCAGTACTTC	CSVEKGIGSYEQYF
.	TRBJ2-7	.	TRBV28	TGTGCCAGCAGTTTAGGGTCCGGAGGAGCCACCTACGAGCAGTACTTC	CASSLGSGGATYEQYF
.	TRBJ2-2	.	TRBV30	TGTGCCTGGACTATTTGGGGGGAGCTGTTTTTT	CAWTIWGELFF